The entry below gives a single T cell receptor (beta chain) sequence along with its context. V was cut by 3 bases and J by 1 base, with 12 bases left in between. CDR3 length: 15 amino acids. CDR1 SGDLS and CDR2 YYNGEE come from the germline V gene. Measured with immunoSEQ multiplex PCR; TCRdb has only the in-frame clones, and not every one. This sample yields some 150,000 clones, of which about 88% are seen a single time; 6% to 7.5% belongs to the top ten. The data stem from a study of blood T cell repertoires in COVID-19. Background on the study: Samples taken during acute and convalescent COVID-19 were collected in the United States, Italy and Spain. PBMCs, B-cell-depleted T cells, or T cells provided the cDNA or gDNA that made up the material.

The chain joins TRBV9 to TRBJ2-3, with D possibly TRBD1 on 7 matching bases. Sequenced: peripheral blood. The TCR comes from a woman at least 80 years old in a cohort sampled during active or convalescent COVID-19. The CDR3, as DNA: TGTGCCAGCAGCGGGGGACAGCGGGGCACAGATACGCAGTATTTT. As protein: CASSGGQRGTDTQYF.